This TCR beta chain was found in a study of graft-versus-host responses after intestinal transplantation. Background on the study: Anti-thymocyte globulin induction preceded three to four years of tacrolimus and steroid maintenance in all recipients. Study-wide results and limits: Early declines in HvG clones that occurred post-transplant were associated with peak circulating GvH clone levels. Recipient marrow showed GvH clones, some seen first in ileum or blood.

Clones were read by immunoSEQ multiplex PCR, and TCRdb kept only the in-frame ones, dropping some. The data hold about 150,000 clones, with roughly 91% observed a single time. A remark on this clone: Its antigen is as yet unknown.

This CDR3 is 13 amino acids long. V lost 6 bases, J lost 6 bases, and 5 bases stayed unmatched. The germline V gene encodes CDR1 MNHEY and CDR2 SVGAGI. Source: unstimulated CD4+ T cells sorted from spleen or lymph node cells, taken before intestinal transplant. The chain joins TRBV6-5 to TRBJ1-1, with TRBD1 matching 9 bases. The sequence was obtained from a human donor who received an intestinal transplant. CDR3 DNA: TGTGCCAGCAGGCTCCGACAGGGGGCTGAAGCTTTCTTT. Residues: CASRLRQGAEAFF.